The 15 T cell receptor beta chains below all came from one sample that was sequenced in a study of cytomegalovirus exposure and HLA in healthy donors. 60 Vbeta and 13 Jbeta primers were used in PCR. Assay used: immunoSEQ multiplex PCR; TCRdb lists only in-frame clones, some missing. The sample has about 100,000 clones, roughly 76% seen once. The sequencing sample was made of PBMCs. These receptors were obtained from a young man in good health and CMV-seronegative.

This chain joins TRBV15 and TRBJ2-7; 7 bases match TRBD1. Trimming took 2 bases from V and 3 from J; bases not matched to a gene: 4. The CDR3 has 14 amino acids. Looked up from germline, CDR1 is LNHNV and CDR2 is YYDKDF (reference sequence). The chain's CDR3 is CATSRSRDSYEQYF. DNA of the CDR3: TGTGCCACCAGCAGATCCCGGGACAGCTACGAGCAGTACTTC.

Points on this clone: The sample holds other DNA sequences that translate to the same CDR3. The genes are TRBV20-1 and TRBJ2-7; D may be TRBD1 (6 bases). The CDR3 is 11 amino acids. CDR1 is DFQATT and CDR2 is SNEGSKA in the germline V gene (reference sequence). The V and J ends lost 5 bases and 4 bases respectively, with 9 bases between them. CDR3 sequence reads: CSAGGSYEQYF. CDR3 DNA: TGCAGTGCTGGGGGCAGTTACGAGCAGTACTTC.

V is TRBV6-5 and J is TRBJ2-3; perhaps TRBD2 as D (6 bases). Germline CDR1 reads MNHEY; CDR2 reads SVGAGI. With 6 bases removed from V and 4 bases from J, the gap between germline ends came to 17 bases. CDR3 length: 15 amino acids. The CDR3: CASRRGLWGPDTQYF. The CDR3 DNA is TGTGCCAGCAGAAGGGGACTTTGGGGCCCAGATACGCAGTATTTT.

The rearrangement uses TRBV10-3 and TRBJ1-6, with D possibly matching TRBD1 (5 bases). Trimming cost V 9 bases and J 5 bases, with 11 bases left between them. This CDR3 comprises 13 residues. CDR1 and CDR2 (germline): ENHRY, SYGVKD. The CDR3 DNA follows: TGTGCCATTCAGGGTTTCGATAATTCACCCCTCCACTTT. It is translated as CAIQGFDNSPLHF.

This chain uses TRBV2 with TRBJ2-3; D may be TRBD1 (6 bases). Germline V gene lookup returns CDR1 SNHLY and CDR2 FYNNEI. CDR3 size: 13 residues. With 10 bases removed from V and 2 bases from J, the gap between germline ends came to 13 bases. Here the CDR3 reads CATNREPTDTQYF. DNA for the CDR3: TGTGCCACAAACAGGGAACCCACAGATACGCAGTATTTT. Drawing the rest from reference TRBV2 and TRBJ2-3, the complete variable domain is EPEVTQTPSHQVTQMGQEVILRCVPISNHLYFYWYRQILGQKVEFLVSFYNNEISEKSEIFDDQFSVERPDGSNFTLKIRSTKLEDSAMYFCATNREPTDTQYFGPGTRLTVL.

The rearrangement joins TRBV14 to TRBJ2-5; D not resolved. The germline CDR1 and CDR2 sequences are SGHDN and FVKESK. This CDR3 region has 15 residues. V was cut by 4 bases and J by 5 bases, with 17 bases left in between. In DNA, the CDR3 is TGTGCCAGCAGCCGATTCGGGTCTCCGCGGGAGACCCAGTACTTC. Its protein is CASSRFGSPRETQYF.

The chain has TRBV5-4 and TRBJ2-3, with 11 bases aligning to TRBD2. Germline CDR1 reads SGHNT; CDR2 reads YYREEE (reference sequence). This CDR3 comprises 18 residues. The V segment lost 0 bases and the J segment 5 bases; nucleotides outside the gene matches: 11. The CDR3: CASSLGPQLAGGKDTQYF. In DNA, the CDR3 is TGTGCCAGCAGCTTGGGGCCCCAGCTAGCGGGGGGTAAAGATACGCAGTATTTT.

This chain links TRBV13 with TRBJ2-7; 8 bases are shared with TRBD1. Trimming took 9 bases from V and 2 from J; bases not matched to a gene: 3. The CDR3 has 12 residues. CDR1 is PRHDT, CDR2 FYEKMQ, per germline (reference sequence). In nucleotides, the CDR3 is TGTGCCAGTCGACAGGGGACCTACGAGCAGTACTTC. This encodes CASRQGTYEQYF.

The J gene is TRBJ2-1, the V gene TRBV7-8; 9 bases map to TRBD2. V was clipped by 5 bases and J by 4 bases; unmatched bases: 15. The germline V gene has CDR1 SGHVS and CDR2 FQNEAQ. CDR3 length equals 18 residues. CDR3 bases: TGTGCCAGCAGCGCTACCTCGCGGGGGGGATCTCATTACAATGAGCAGTTCTTC. Amino acids: CASSATSRGGSHYNEQFF.

V and J are TRBV10-3 and TRBJ1-2, with D possibly TRBD1 on 6 matching bases. The CDR3 extends over 15 amino acids. Between the trimmed V and J ends, which lost 4 bases and 4 bases, there was a span of 16 bases. CDR1 and CDR2 from the germline V gene are ENHRY and SYGVKD. Written as DNA, the CDR3 is TGTGCCATCAGTGGGGGGGGGCAGGGCGGCTATGGCTACACCTTC. Translated, it gives CAISGGGQGGYGYTF.

To note about this clone: Here the CDR3 omits its conserved ending phenylalanine or tryptophan, so a read error is the likely source. The chain uses TRBV7-6 and TRBJ2-7; D possibly corresponds to TRBD2 (5 bases). This CDR3 comprises 14 residues. Germline CDR1 and CDR2: SGHVS and FNYEAQ. The V and J ends lost 1 base and 5 bases respectively, with 12 bases between them. The CDR3 sequence is CASSLGGEGDEQYS. The DNA of the CDR3 is TGTGCCAGCAGCTTAGGGGGTGAGGGTGACGAGCAGTACTCC.

The chain employs TRBV5-4 and TRBJ1-2; D is possibly TRBD1 (6 bases). Trimming removed 4 bases from V and 10 bases from J, with 17 bases in between. The germline gives CDR1 SGHNT, CDR2 YYREEE (reference sequence). The CDR3 has 13 amino acids. CDR3 coding DNA: TGTGCCAGCAGCCCAAACAGGGCCTTGTCCTACACCTTC. Amino acid sequence: CASSPNRALSYTF.

This chain joins TRBV5-6 and TRBJ2-5, with no clear D. The J call is uncertain, as TRBJ2-7 better fits the DNA end. The CDR3 runs to 12 residues. Germline-derived CDR1 and CDR2 are SGHDT and YYEEEE. The CDR3 DNA follows: TGTGCCAGCAGCTTGGGAAAGTACGAGCAGTACTTC. Translated, it gives CASSLGKYEQYF.

Only a few counts were recorded for this clone. The rearrangement links TRBV7-8 to TRBJ2-7; 8 bases are a match to TRBD1. The junction had 3 bases not matched to a gene; V was cut back by 6 bases and J by 2 bases. The CDR3 is 13 amino acids. Germline CDR1 SGHVS, CDR2 FQNEAQ. The CDR3, as DNA: TGTGCCAGCAGGGACAGGGCCACCTACGAGCAGTACTTC. Translating gives CASRDRATYEQYF.

Regarding this clone: This sample also contains other DNA sequences that code for the same CDR3. The chain carries TRBV9 and TRBJ2-7, with D tentatively TRBD2 (6 bases). This CDR3 comprises 13 residues. Germline CDR1 SGDLS, CDR2 YYNGEE. V was pared by 3 bases and J by 3 bases, with 10 bases between. The CDR3 nucleotides read TGTGCCAGCAGCGGGACGGGGGACTACGAGCAGTACTTC. Amino acid sequence: CASSGTGDYEQYF.